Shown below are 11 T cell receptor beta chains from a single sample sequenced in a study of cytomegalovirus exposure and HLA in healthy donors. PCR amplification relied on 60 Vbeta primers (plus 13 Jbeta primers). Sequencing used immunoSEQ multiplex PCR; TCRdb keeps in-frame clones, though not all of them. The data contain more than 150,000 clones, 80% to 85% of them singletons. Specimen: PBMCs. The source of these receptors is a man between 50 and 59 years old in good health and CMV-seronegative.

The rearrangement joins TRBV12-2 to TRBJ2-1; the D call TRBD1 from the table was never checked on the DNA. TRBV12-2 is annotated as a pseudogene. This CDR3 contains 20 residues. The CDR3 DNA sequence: TGTGCAAGTCGCTTAGTAAGGTACCTATGGTGGGCCGCCTCCTACAATGAGCAGTTCTTC. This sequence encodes CASRLVRYLWWAASYNEQFF.

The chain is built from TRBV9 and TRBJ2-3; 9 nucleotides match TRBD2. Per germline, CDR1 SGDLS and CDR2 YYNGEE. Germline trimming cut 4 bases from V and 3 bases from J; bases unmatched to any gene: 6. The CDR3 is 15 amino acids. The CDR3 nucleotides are TGTGCCAGCAGCATTAGCGGGAGTGAAACAGATACGCAGTATTTT. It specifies CASSISGSETDTQYF. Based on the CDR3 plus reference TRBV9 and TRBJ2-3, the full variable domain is DSGVTQTPKHLITATGQRVTLRCSPRSGDLSVYWYQQSLDQGLQFLIQYYNGEERAKGNILERFSAQQFPDLHSELNLSSLELGDSALYFCASSISGSETDTQYFGPGTRLTVL.

CDR3 region: CASSLVGGSGNEQFF. The DNA of the CDR3 is TGTGCCAGCAGCTTAGTAGGAGGGAGCGGCAATGAGCAGTTCTTC. The rearrangement joins TRBV7-2 to TRBJ2-1; D is perhaps TRBD2 (6 bases). V lost 1 base, J lost 6 bases, and 13 bases lay in between. Germline V lookup: CDR1 SGHTA, CDR2 FQGNSA. This CDR3 is 15 amino acids long.

CDR3 region: CASSLSAGGGSYEQYF. The DNA of the CDR3 is TGCGCCAGCAGCTTGAGCGCTGGGGGGGGCTCCTACGAGCAGTACTTC. The chain couples TRBV5-1 to TRBJ2-7; 7 nucleotides align to TRBD2. The CDR3 totals 16 residues. The junction had 7 bases not matched to a gene; V was cut back by 1 base and J by 0 bases. The germline V gene encodes CDR1 SGHRS and CDR2 YFSETQ.

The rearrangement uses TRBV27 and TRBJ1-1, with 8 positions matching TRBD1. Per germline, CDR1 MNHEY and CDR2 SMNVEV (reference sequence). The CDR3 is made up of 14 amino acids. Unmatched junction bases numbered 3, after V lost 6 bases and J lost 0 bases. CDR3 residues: CASSRTGLNTEAFF. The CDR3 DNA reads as TGTGCCAGCAGCAGGACAGGGCTGAACACTGAAGCTTTCTTT.

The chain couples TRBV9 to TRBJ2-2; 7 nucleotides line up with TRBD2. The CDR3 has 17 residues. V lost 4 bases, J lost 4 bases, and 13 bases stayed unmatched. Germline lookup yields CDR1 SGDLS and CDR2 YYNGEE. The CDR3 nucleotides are TGTGCCAGCAGCCCTTTGAGTGGGGGGGGATCCACCGGGGAGCTGTTTTTT. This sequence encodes CASSPLSGGGSTGELFF.

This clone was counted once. CDR3 sequence (DNA): TGTGCCTGGAGTGTCGGCAGGGTCTTCTCTGGAAACACCATATATTTT. It is translated as CAWSVGRVFSGNTIYF. The chain carries TRBV30 and TRBJ1-3; tentatively, D is TRBD1 (5 bases). Trimming cost V 0 bases and J 0 bases, with 12 bases left between them. The germline gives CDR1 GTSNPN, CDR2 SVGIG (reference sequence). The CDR3 contains 16 residues.

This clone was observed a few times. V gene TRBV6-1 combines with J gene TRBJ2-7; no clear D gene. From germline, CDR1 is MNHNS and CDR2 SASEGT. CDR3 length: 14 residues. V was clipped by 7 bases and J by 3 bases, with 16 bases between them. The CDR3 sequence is CASTRLARIYEQYF. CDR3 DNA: TGTGCCAGCACCCGATTGGCTAGAATCTACGAGCAGTACTTC.

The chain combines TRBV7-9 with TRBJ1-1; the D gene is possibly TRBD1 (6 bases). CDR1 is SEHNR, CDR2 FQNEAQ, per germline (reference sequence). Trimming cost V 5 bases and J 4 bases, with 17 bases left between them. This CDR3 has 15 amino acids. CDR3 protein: CASSLGASRSTEAFF. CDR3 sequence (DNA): TGTGCCAGCAGCCTGGGGGCAAGCAGGTCCACTGAAGCTTTCTTT. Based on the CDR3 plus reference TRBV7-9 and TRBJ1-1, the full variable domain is DTGVSQNPRHKITKRGQNVTFRCDPISEHNRLYWYRQTLGQGPEFLTYFQNEAQLEKSRLLSDRFSAERPKGSFSTLEIQRTEQGDSAMYLCASSLGASRSTEAFFGQGTRLTVV.

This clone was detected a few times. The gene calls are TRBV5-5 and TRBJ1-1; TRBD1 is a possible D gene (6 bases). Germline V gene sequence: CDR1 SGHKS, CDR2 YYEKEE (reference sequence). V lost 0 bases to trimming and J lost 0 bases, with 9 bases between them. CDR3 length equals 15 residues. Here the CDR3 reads CASSLVQGLNTEAFF. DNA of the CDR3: TGTGCCAGCAGCTTGGTTCAGGGGTTGAACACTGAAGCTTTCTTT.

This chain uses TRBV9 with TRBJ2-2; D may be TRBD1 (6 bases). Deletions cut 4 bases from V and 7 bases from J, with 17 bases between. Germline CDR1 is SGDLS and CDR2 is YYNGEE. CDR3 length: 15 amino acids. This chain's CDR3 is CASSPDSPLGGELFF. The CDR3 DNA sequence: TGTGCCAGCAGCCCGGACAGTCCCCTCGGCGGGGAGCTGTTTTTT.